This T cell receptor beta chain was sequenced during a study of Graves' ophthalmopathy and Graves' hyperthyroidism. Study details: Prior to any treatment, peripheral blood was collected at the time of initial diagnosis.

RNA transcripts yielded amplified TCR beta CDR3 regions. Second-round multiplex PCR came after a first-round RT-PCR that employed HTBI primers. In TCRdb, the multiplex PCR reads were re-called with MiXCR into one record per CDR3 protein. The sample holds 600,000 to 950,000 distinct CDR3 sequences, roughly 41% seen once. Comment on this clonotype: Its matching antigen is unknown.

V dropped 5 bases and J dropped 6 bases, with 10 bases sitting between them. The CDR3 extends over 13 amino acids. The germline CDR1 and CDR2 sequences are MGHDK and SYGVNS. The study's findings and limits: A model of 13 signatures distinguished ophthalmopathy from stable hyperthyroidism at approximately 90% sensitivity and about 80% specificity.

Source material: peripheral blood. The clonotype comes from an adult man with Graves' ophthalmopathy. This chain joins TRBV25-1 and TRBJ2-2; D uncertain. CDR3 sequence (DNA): TGTGCCAGCAGTTTATCGGCGTCCGGGGAGCTGTTTTTT. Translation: CASSLSASGELFF.